These 8 T cell receptor beta chains originate from one sample sequenced in a study of blood T cell repertoires in COVID-19. Using immunoSEQ multiplex PCR, the repertoire was profiled, and TCRdb retains in-frame clones only, with some absent. Here the sample spans under 200,000 clones, 85% to 90% being singletons. Sequenced input: peripheral blood. The receptors shown here come from a young man with active or convalescent COVID-19.

The CDR3 bases are TGTGCCAGCTCCCCAGGGACTAGCGGGAAAAGCCTGTACAATGAGCAGTTCTTC. Encoded protein: CASSPGTSGKSLYNEQFF. The rearrangement links TRBV18 to TRBJ2-1, with TRBD2 identical over 13 bases. This CDR3 is 18 amino acids long. Germline V gene lookup returns CDR1 KGHSH and CDR2 LQKENI. Trimming took 6 bases from V and 4 from J; bases not matched to a gene: 12.

The CDR3 DNA reads TGTGCCAGCAGCCAAGCCCGGCAAGAGACCCAGTACTTC. It is translated as CASSQARQETQYF. The chain recombines TRBV3-1 (or the pseudogene TRBV3-2) with TRBJ2-5; unclear D gene. The CDR3 has 13 amino acids. Trimming shortened V by 1 base and J by 2 bases, and 5 bases separated the two germline ends. Germline-derived CDR1 and CDR2 are LGHDT and YNNKEL (reference sequence).

This chain connects TRBV19 to TRBJ2-7; D remains unclear. The V end lost 1 base, the J end lost 6 bases, and 7 bases lay between the germline ends. The germline CDR1 and CDR2 sequences are LNHDA and SQIVND (reference sequence). This CDR3 contains 12 residues. DNA for the CDR3: TGTGCCAGTAGTATAGGCACATCCGAGCAGTACTTC. This sequence encodes CASSIGTSEQYF.

V and J are TRBV2 and TRBJ1-3, with 8 bases aligning to TRBD1. Unmatched junction bases numbered 6, after V lost 1 base and J lost 4 bases. This CDR3 has 16 amino acids. The V gene's germline CDR1 is SNHLY and CDR2 FYNNEI. For the CDR3, the DNA is TGTGCCAGCAGTGAAGAGGACAGGGTGGTAGGAAACACCATATATTTT. Protein: CASSEEDRVVGNTIYF.

This chain joins TRBV13 and TRBJ1-1; the D gene is possibly TRBD1 (6 bases). Germline CDR1 PRHDT, CDR2 FYEKMQ (reference sequence). The germline V and J ends were trimmed by 7 bases and 6 bases, with 15 bases remaining between them. CDR3 length equals 13 residues. CDR3 in amino acids: CASNNREYAEAFF. CDR3 sequence (DNA): TGTGCCAGCAATAACAGGGAATATGCTGAAGCTTTCTTT.

The V gene is TRBV7-9, the J gene TRBJ2-3; D not certain. Looked up from germline, CDR1 is SEHNR and CDR2 is FQNEAQ (reference sequence). Trimming removed 3 bases at V and 0 bases at J, with 7 bases between. The CDR3 totals 14 residues. CDR3 in amino acids: CASSFGGSTDTQYF. The CDR3 bases are TGTGCCAGCAGCTTCGGTGGTAGCACAGATACGCAGTATTTT.

This sequence joins TRBV3-1 (or the pseudogene TRBV3-2) and TRBJ2-1, with D possibly TRBD2 on 5 matching bases. V was trimmed by 0 bases and J by 3 bases, leaving 9 bases between them. Germline CDR1 and CDR2: LGHDT and YNNKEL (reference sequence). CDR3 length: 15 amino acids. This CDR3 reads CASSQDYGIYNEQFF. The CDR3 DNA sequence: TGTGCCAGCAGCCAAGATTACGGGATCTACAATGAGCAGTTCTTC.

The V gene is TRBV7-8, the J gene TRBJ1-4; maybe TRBD1 (5 bases). Germline V CDR1 and CDR2: SGHVS, FQNEAQ. V dropped 3 bases and J dropped 8 bases, with 10 bases sitting between them. This CDR3 spans 13 amino acids. In nucleotides, the CDR3 is TGTGCCAGCAGCTTCAGGGATGGGGAAAAACTGTTTTTT. This encodes CASSFRDGEKLFF. The whole variable domain, remainder taken from reference TRBV7-8 and TRBJ1-4, is GAGVSQSPRYKVAKRGQDVALRCDPISGHVSLFWYQQALGQGPEFLTYFQNEAQLDKSGLPSDRFFAERPEGSVSTLKIQRTQQEDSAVYLCASSFRDGEKLFFGSGTQLSVL.